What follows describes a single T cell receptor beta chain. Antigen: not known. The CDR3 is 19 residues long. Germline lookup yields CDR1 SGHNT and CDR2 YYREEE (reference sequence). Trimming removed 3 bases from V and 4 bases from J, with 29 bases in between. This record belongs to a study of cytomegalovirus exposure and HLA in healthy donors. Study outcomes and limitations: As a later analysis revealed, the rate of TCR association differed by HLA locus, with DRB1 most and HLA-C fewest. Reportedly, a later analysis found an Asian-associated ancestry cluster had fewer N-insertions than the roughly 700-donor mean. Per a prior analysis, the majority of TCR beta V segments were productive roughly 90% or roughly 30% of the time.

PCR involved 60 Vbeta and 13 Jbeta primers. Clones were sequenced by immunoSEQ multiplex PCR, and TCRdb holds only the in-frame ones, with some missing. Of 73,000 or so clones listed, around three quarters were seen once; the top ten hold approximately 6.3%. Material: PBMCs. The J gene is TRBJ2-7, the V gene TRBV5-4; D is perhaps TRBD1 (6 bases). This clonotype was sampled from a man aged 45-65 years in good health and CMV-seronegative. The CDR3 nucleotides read TGTGCCAGCAGCTCCAACGGGATTACCGGGACAACCGCCCTTTACGAGCAGTACTTC. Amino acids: CASSSNGITGTTALYEQYF. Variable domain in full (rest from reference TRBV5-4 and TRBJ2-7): ETGVTQSPTHLIKTRGQQVTLRCSSQSGHNTVSWYQQALGQGPQFIFQYYREEENGRGNFPPRFSGLQFPNYSSELNVNALELDDSALYLCASSSNGITGTTALYEQYFGPGTRLTVT.